Listed below are T cell receptor beta chains from one sample, sequenced in a study of T cells after somatic rescue of genetic block. Clones were sequenced by immunoSEQ multiplex PCR, and TCRdb holds only the in-frame ones, with some missing. Found here are more than 70,000 clones, 75% to 90% of them singletons; the top ten hold around 1.6%. The material sequenced was peripheral blood mononuclear cells (PBMCs). The source is a woman aged 18-29 years. Each CDR3 is given with its conserved first and last residue. Size values are once, few and many counts, or a class for expanded clones, and some rows have none.

size | J | V | CDR3
. | TRBJ2-7 | TRBV6-1 | CASSRGQGISYEQYF
. | TRBJ2-7 | TRBV18 | CASSLGQGHGEQYF
. | TRBJ1-2 | TRBV18 | CASSPLGVVDRGGGYTF
. | TRBJ2-2 | TRBV9 | CASSAGVEANTGELFF
. | TRBJ2-2 | TRBV28 | CATGDRAAGELFF
. | TRBJ2-2 | TRBV7-3 | CASSSGQGLNTGELFF
. | TRBJ2-7 | TRBV27 | CASSPSPPGLAAYEQYF
. | TRBJ2-3 | TRBV5-4 | CASSPTRGTDTQYF
. | TRBJ2-2 | TRBV5-1 | CASSWGWTSGTGELFF
. | TRBJ2-5 | TRBV11-2 | CASSFGAGGETQYF
once | TRBJ1-1 | TRBV4-2 | CASSQEQGPNTEAFF
. | TRBJ2-1 | TRBV28 | CASSSPVRREGPFNEQFF
. | TRBJ2-5 | TRBV19 | CASNPAGSISSYQETQYF
. | TRBJ1-1 | TRBV7-9 | CASSLEGNVGLLIGAFF
. | TRBJ1-1 | TRBV11-1 | CASSLALMNTEAFF
once | TRBJ2-5 | TRBV9 | CASSLRTGASYQETQYF
. | TRBJ2-3 | TRBV4-3 | CASSQDTNSHTDTQYF
. | TRBJ1-1 | TRBV2 | CASRSARLNTEAFF
. | TRBJ2-2 | TRBV6-4 | CASSWTSGRVLYTGELFF
. | TRBJ2-7 | TRBV11-2 | CASSPYNTYEQYF
. | TRBJ2-1 | TRBV10-2 | CASSGTGENYNEQFF
once | TRBJ2-5 | TRBV6-5 | CASTPWFGETQYF
. | TRBJ1-4 | TRBV5-1 | CASSDPGAGIQEKLFF
. | TRBJ2-7 | TRBV6-1 | CASRGTGGREQYF
. | TRBJ2-7 | TRBV27 | CASSPGLAGAYEQYF
. | TRBJ2-3 | TRBV7-3 | CASSPGLAGGPSTDTQYF
. | TRBJ2-1 | TRBV7-2 | CASSSSGGSSEQFF
. | TRBJ1-4 | TRBV28 | CASTNYGVGQLNEKLFF
. | TRBJ2-1 | TRBV27 | CASIGSGGLSSYNEQFF
once | TRBJ2-1 | TRBV7-3 | CASSLVGSDIPAYNEQFF
few | TRBJ1-2 | TRBV4-2 | CASSHSSIYGYTF
. | TRBJ2-1 | TRBV7-2 | CASSLGLAAQGEQFF
. | TRBJ2-5 | TRBV6-5 | CASSPDRSRGETQYF
. | TRBJ2-1 | TRBV5-1 | CASIPPGLAGVSGNEQFF
. | TRBJ1-4 | TRBV27 | CASSFLGANEKLFF
. | TRBJ2-3 | TRBV4-1 | CASRGQGQDTQYF
. | TRBJ2-2 | TRBV7-2 | CASSLGGATGELFF
. | TRBJ2-1 | TRBV18 | CASSPGLAAYNEQFF
. | TRBJ2-3 | TRBV18 | CASSPVVGGTDTQYF
. | TRBJ2-1 | TRBV7-6 | CASSLETVWSGRLDEQFF
few | TRBJ1-2 | TRBV5-4 | CASSWGVISDGYTF
once | TRBJ2-3 | TRBV23-1 | CASSQSGPGPLRYF
. | TRBJ2-3 | TRBV7-6 | CASSFGVTGDTQYF
. | TRBJ2-3 | TRBV6-4 | CASGSGTGDTDTQYF
. | TRBJ2-3 | TRBV4-1 | CASSQPGQKADTQYF
. | TRBJ2-7 | TRBV7-2 | CASRPGSGRGAYEQYF
. | TRBJ2-1 | TRBV5-6 | CASSYALLLDSYNEQFF
. | TRBJ1-2 | TRBV6-6 | CASSFGQGYSYGYTF